This record covers a single T cell receptor (beta chain). Its matching antigen is unknown. Per the germline V gene, CDR1 is SGHRS and CDR2 is YFSETQ. V was pared by 2 bases and J by 4 bases, with 13 bases between. CDR3 size: 16 residues. The data derive from a study of human CD4 T cells and Enterobacteriaceae. Study-level results: Ex vivo clonotype reactivity was inferred only by sequence matching.

Detection sensitivity for ex vivo total memory CD4+ was one cell in 200,000. This table comes from immunoSEQ multiplex PCR, and its TCRdb copy is limited to in-frame clones, with some not included. The sample shows some 30,000 clones, just under 85% of them seen only once. Sorting took every CD4+ cell except CD45RA+CCR7+CD95- naive cells, reaching over 95% purity. Before sorting, cells positive for CD8, CD14, CD16, CD56, CD19 or bright CD25 were removed. This TCR came from a human donor in good health. The chain is built from TRBV5-1 and TRBJ2-6; D possibly corresponds to TRBD1 (5 bases). Sequenced sample: memory CD4+ T cells from blood. CDR3 DNA: TGCGCCAGCAGCTTATCGACAGACGTCGGGGCCAACGTCCTGACTTTC. It translates to CASSLSTDVGANVLTF.